The 2 T cell receptor beta chains listed next were all sequenced from one sample in a study of blood T cell repertoires in COVID-19. Sequencing used immunoSEQ multiplex PCR; TCRdb keeps in-frame clones, though not all of them. The sample contains hundreds of thousands of clones, approximately 86% of which appear only once. Sequencing was carried out using peripheral blood. The receptors were gathered from a man younger than 35 with active or convalescent COVID-19.

The chain combines TRBV6-5 with TRBJ2-3; a possible D gene is TRBD1 (5 bases). The CDR3 has 13 amino acids. The germline V gene encodes CDR1 MNHEY and CDR2 SVGAGI. V lost 2 bases and J lost 4, with 7 bases in between. The CDR3 is CASSYIGADTQYF. As DNA, the CDR3 is TGTGCCAGCAGTTACATAGGGGCAGATACGCAGTATTTT.

The chain combines TRBV9 with TRBJ1-2; possible D gene TRBD1, 5 bases. The CDR3 loop spans 14 amino acids. V lost 3 bases to trimming and J lost 0 bases, with 9 bases between them. The V gene's germline CDR1 is SGDLS and CDR2 YYNGEE. The CDR3 nucleotides are TGTGCCAGCAGCGACTCGACAGCTAACTATGGCTACACCTTC. Protein sequence: CASSDSTANYGYTF.